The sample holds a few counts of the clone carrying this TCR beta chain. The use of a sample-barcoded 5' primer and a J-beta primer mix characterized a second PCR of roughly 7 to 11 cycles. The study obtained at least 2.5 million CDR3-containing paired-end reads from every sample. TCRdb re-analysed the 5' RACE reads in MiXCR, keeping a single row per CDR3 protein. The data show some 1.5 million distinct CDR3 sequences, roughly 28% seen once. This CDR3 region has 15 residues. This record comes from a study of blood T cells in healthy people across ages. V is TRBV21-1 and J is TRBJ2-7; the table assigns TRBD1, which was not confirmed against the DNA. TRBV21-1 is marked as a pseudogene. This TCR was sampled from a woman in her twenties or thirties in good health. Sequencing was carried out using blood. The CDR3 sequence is CASSTRTGEHYEQYF. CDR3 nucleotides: TGTGCCAGCAGCACGAGGACAGGGGAACACTACGAGCAGTACTTC.